This TCR beta chain came from a study of OX40 agonist ivuxolimab in advanced cancers. Context from the whole study: Ivuxolimab was an agonistic, fully human IgG2 monoclonal antibody directed against OX40 (CD134), a costimulatory receptor. Partial responses occurred in three dose-escalation patients: two with cutaneous melanoma and one with hepatocellular carcinoma. A male proportion of roughly 80% and a mean age of around 60 years, ranging from roughly 23 to 90, were recorded for the dose-escalation cohort. Intravenous ivuxolimab was administered to patients every 2 weeks at six dose levels: 0.01, 0.1, 0.3, 1.5, 3 and 10 mg/kg. Prior anti-PD-1, anti-PD-L1 or anti-CTLA-4 therapy was permitted, and checkpoint inhibitors had been received by roughly 40% of dose-escalation patients. Of the approximately 54 dose-escalation patients, hepatocellular carcinoma was present in 19, melanoma in roughly 15, renal cell carcinoma in 9 and head and neck cancer in 9. Peripheral TCRbeta sequencing aimed to test whether ivuxolimab altered TCR sequence diversity and caused clonal T-cell expansion. The paper reports the monotherapy dose-escalation portion (N of about 54 patients) of the phase I ivuxolimab trial. Overall study results and their limits: Low levels of normalized T-cell clonal expansion were also seen in some patients who did not respond. Which antigens the clonally expanded peripheral T cells were specific for was not determined. Clonal expansion of both CD4+ and CD8+ blood T cells was observed from baseline to week 6 at doses 0.1 to 3.0 mg/kg. After ivuxolimab, CD8+ T cells had more expanded clones than CD4+ T cells on average. In partial responders in the 0.1-3.0 mg/kg groups, normalized peripheral clonal expansion was found to be among the lowest, especially among CD8+ T cells.

The trial excluded patients who had a history of autoimmune disease or who were on systemic immunosuppression. Peripheral blood for TCR sequencing was collected from all dose cohorts at baseline, on cycle 4 day 1, and on cycle 7 day 1. Samples were obtained from an open-label, multicenter, first-in-human phase I dose-escalation trial of ivuxolimab. Adults with locally advanced or metastatic melanoma, renal cell, hepatocellular, or head and neck squamous cell carcinoma were enrolled in the trial. Before TCR sequencing, CD4+ and CD8+ T cells were separately sorted from peripheral blood. To sequence the TCRbeta CDR3 region, genomic DNA was isolated from the sorted cells. The immunoSEQ Assay was used for sequencing of TCRbeta CDR3 regions. This is the immuneACCESS table as TCRdb keeps it, with only in-frame sequences that have V and J called. A part of the clones is gone; compared with another copy, unresolved V genes explain less than half, and the rest is unexplained. The sample data list 85,000 to 120,000 clones, and 90% of these were observed just once. The ten largest account for about 0.5% of the sample.

As to this clone: The antigen it binds to is not known. No quality values exist for individual bases; no much larger clone is one base distant.

The sequence came from an adult with an advanced solid tumor such as melanoma, head and neck, liver or kidney cancer. Sequenced material: CD4+ or CD8+ T cells sorted from blood, taken in a trial of the OX40 agonist ivuxolimab.

The DNA is as follows: TGTGCCAGCAGTTTACAGGGCCTCAGCTCCTATAATTCACCCCTCCACTTT. It translates as CASSLQGLSSYNSPLHF. The rearrangement combines TRBV28 with TRBJ1-6; D gene: possibly TRBD1, on 5 matching bases. The CDR3 starts with the cysteine, ends with the phenylalanine, and has 17 residues. The retained sequence is limited to the CDR3, 51 bases, with the frame set at the first base. CDR1 and CDR2 were assigned from the germline V gene as MDHEN and SYDVKM. V loses 2 bases of germline sequence and J loses 0 bases, and the interval between the two ends is 11 bases.